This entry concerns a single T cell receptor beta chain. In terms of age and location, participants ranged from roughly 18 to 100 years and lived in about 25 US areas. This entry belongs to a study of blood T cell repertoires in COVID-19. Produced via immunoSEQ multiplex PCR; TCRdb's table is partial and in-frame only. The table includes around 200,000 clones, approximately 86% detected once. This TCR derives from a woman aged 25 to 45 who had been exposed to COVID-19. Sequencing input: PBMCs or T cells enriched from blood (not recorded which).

As DNA, the CDR3 is TGTGCCAGCAGCCGGTCCCAATACGAGCAGTACTTC. It codes for CASSRSQYEQYF. V gene TRBV7-9 combines with J gene TRBJ2-7; no reliable D call. The germline gives CDR1 SEHNR, CDR2 FQNEAQ (reference sequence). CDR3 length: 12 residues. The V and J ends lost 5 bases and 4 bases respectively, with 9 bases between them.